The 29 T cell receptor beta chains below come from one sample, sequenced in a study of cytomegalovirus exposure and HLA in healthy donors. The PCR had 60 Vbeta and 13 Jbeta primers. Profiling relied on immunoSEQ multiplex PCR, and the TCRdb table lists in-frame clones only, not all of them. This repertoire shows around 150,000 clones, 60% to 80% found once; its top ten account for around 4.2%. Sequenced: PBMCs. Receptors were obtained from a man aged 50 or older in good health and CMV-seropositive.

V and J are TRBV7-3 and TRBJ2-1; 9 bases fit TRBD1. This CDR3 is built from 17 residues. The V gene's germline CDR1 is SGHTA and CDR2 FQGTGA. Trimming took 5 bases from V and 0 from J; bases not matched to a gene: 8. Here the CDR3 reads CASSRTGTGISYNEQFF. CDR3 in DNA: TGTGCCAGCAGCCGGACCGGGACAGGGATCTCCTACAATGAGCAGTTCTTC.

This sequence joins TRBV18 and TRBJ2-3; 9 nucleotides match TRBD1. CDR1 and CDR2 from the germline V gene are KGHSH and LQKENI. V gave up 4 bases and J gave up 1 base; unmatched junction bases: 6. CDR3 size: 16 residues. The CDR3 sequence is CASSLDRGGGTDTQYF. Here the CDR3 DNA reads TGTGCCAGCTCACTGGACAGGGGCGGAGGCACAGATACGCAGTATTTT.

The V call is TRBV11-2, the J call TRBJ2-7; 7 nucleotides match TRBD2. V was pared by 1 base and J by 5 bases, with 11 bases of the junction left unmatched. The CDR3 loop spans 16 amino acids. The germline V gene has CDR1 SGHAT and CDR2 FQNNGV. The CDR3 region has the DNA TGTGCCAGCAGCTTAGGTTCCGGTAGCGGGCAAAACGAGCAGTACTTC. Translation: CASSLGSGSGQNEQYF.

In the case of this clone: Other DNA sequences of this sample code for an identical CDR3. The V and J genes are TRBV5-1 and TRBJ2-5; D is perhaps TRBD2 (5 bases). The V gene's germline CDR1 is SGHRS and CDR2 YFSETQ. V was trimmed by 3 bases and J by 4 bases, leaving 19 bases between them. The CDR3 spans 16 residues. The DNA of the CDR3 is TGCGCCAGCAGCTCGGGATCAGACCATACGGGAGAGACCCAGTACTTC. It translates to CASSSGSDHTGETQYF.

This clone was detected only a few times. The gene calls are TRBV6-5 and TRBJ1-4, with a weak D call TRBD1 (5 bases). Germline lookup yields CDR1 MNHEY and CDR2 SVGAGI. V shed 2 bases and J shed 7 bases, with 14 bases lying between them. The CDR3 covers 15 residues. The CDR3 nucleotides are TGTGCCAGCAGTTACGGGCAGGGCCGAGCTGAAAAACTGTTTTTT. As protein: CASSYGQGRAEKLFF.

This chain links TRBV19 with TRBJ2-7; 9 bases fit TRBD1. CDR3 length equals 14 residues. Germline V CDR1 and CDR2: LNHDA, SQIVND (reference sequence). V dropped 4 bases and J dropped 2; count of bases not matched to a gene: 3. This CDR3 is CASSTTGGTYEQYF. CDR3 DNA sequence: TGTGCCAGTAGTACCACAGGGGGCACCTACGAGCAGTACTTC.

This clone was seen only a few times. The CDR3: CASSEPTGASNYGYTF. In DNA, the CDR3 is TGTGCCAGCAGTGAACCCACAGGGGCCTCTAACTATGGCTACACCTTC. The chain links TRBV25-1 to TRBJ1-2, with TRBD1 matching 7 bases. CDR3 size: 16 residues. Germline CDR1 reads MGHDK; CDR2 reads SYGVNS. V trimming: 2 bases; J trimming: 0 bases; junction bases outside the gene matches: 6.

V and J are TRBV6-1 and TRBJ1-1; D unresolved. The V gene lost 0 bases and the J gene lost 4 bases, with 9 bases spanning the gap. Germline CDR1 and CDR2: MNHNS and SASEGT. The CDR3 has 14 residues. The CDR3 DNA reads as TGTGCCAGCAGTGAAGCGCTTTCACTCACTGAAGCTTTCTTT. Amino acid sequence: CASSEALSLTEAFF.

The chain links TRBV6-5 to TRBJ1-2; no reliable D call. This CDR3 has 15 amino acids. Germline V gene data show CDR1 as MNHEY and CDR2 as SVGAGI. Trimming left V 6 bases short and J 0 bases short, with 14 bases between. For the CDR3, the DNA is TGTGCCAGCAGGTCCACCAAATTAGCTAACTATGGCTACACCTTC. Its protein is CASRSTKLANYGYTF.

The table lists this clone with a few counts. The rearrangement uses TRBV2 and TRBJ2-1; D call uncertain. Trimming removed 2 bases at V and 5 bases at J, with 7 bases between. The CDR3 has 13 amino acids. The germline gives CDR1 SNHLY, CDR2 FYNNEI. The CDR3 bases are TGTGCCAGCAGTGAAATCAGGAACAATGAGCAGTTCTTC. Protein: CASSEIRNNEQFF.

A single count supports this clone. The rearrangement joins TRBV5-4 to TRBJ2-7; TRBD1 aligns across 7 bases. The CDR3 length is 16 residues. CDR1 and CDR2 (germline): SGHNT, YYREEE (reference sequence). Unmatched junction bases numbered 10, after V lost 4 bases and J lost 0 bases. The CDR3 sequence: CASSPAPGTVSYEQYF. The DNA of the CDR3 is TGTGCCAGCAGCCCCGCCCCAGGGACAGTCTCCTACGAGCAGTACTTC. Full variable domain (missing parts from reference TRBV5-4 and TRBJ2-7): ETGVTQSPTHLIKTRGQQVTLRCSSQSGHNTVSWYQQALGQGPQFIFQYYREEENGRGNFPPRFSGLQFPNYSSELNVNALELDDSALYLCASSPAPGTVSYEQYFGPGTRLTVT.

This chain uses TRBV5-8 with TRBJ2-1; 8 bases map to TRBD2. V trimming: 0 bases; J trimming: 7 bases; junction bases outside the gene matches: 6. Germline lookup yields CDR1 SGHTS and CDR2 YDEGEE. CDR3 length equals 15 residues. This CDR3 is CASSLVLLAGNEQFF. CDR3 nucleotide sequence: TGTGCCAGCAGCTTGGTACTCCTAGCGGGTAATGAGCAGTTCTTC.

The chain has TRBV19 and TRBJ1-1; the D is unclear. The germline V and J ends were trimmed by 6 bases and 4 bases, with 18 bases remaining between them. The CDR3 extends over 15 amino acids. Germline V gives CDR1 LNHDA, CDR2 SQIVND (reference sequence). CDR3 sequence: CASSPTGSTFTEAFF. CDR3 bases: TGTGCCAGTAGCCCTACGGGGTCCACGTTCACTGAAGCTTTCTTT.

The chain couples TRBV6-5 to TRBJ1-2; D gene uncertain. The V gene lost 2 bases and the J gene lost 4 bases, with 14 bases spanning the gap. CDR3 length: 15 residues. The germline V gene has CDR1 MNHEY and CDR2 SVGAGI. CDR3 protein: CASSYQGANSYGYTF. The CDR3 nucleotides are TGTGCCAGCAGTTACCAAGGAGCCAACTCCTATGGCTACACCTTC.

This clone was counted a few times. The rearrangement joins TRBV4-2 to TRBJ2-2, with 10 bases that match TRBD1. CDR3 length: 18 amino acids. The V segment lost 4 bases and the J segment 0 bases; nucleotides outside the gene matches: 8. Per the germline V gene, CDR1 is LGHNA and CDR2 is YNFKEQ. The CDR3 loop reads CASSPAPGQGTNTGELFF. CDR3 DNA: TGTGCCAGCAGCCCCGCCCCGGGACAGGGGACGAACACCGGGGAGCTGTTTTTT.

The V gene is TRBV7-9, the J gene TRBJ1-4, with 8 bases fitting TRBD1. Germline-derived CDR1 and CDR2 are SEHNR and FQNEAQ (reference sequence). J gave up 11 bases and V 4 bases, and 6 bases lay outside the gene matches. This CDR3 is built from 13 residues. This CDR3 is CASSSRQGLKLFF. The CDR3 nucleotides read TGTGCCAGCAGCTCCCGACAGGGGCTGAAACTGTTTTTT.

As to this clone: Additional DNA sequences in this sample encode the identical CDR3. V usage is TRBV18 and J usage is TRBJ2-7, with 8 bases lining up with TRBD2. The CDR3 sequence is 13 residues long. With V trimmed by 2 bases and J by 6 bases, 3 bases remained unmatched. Germline CDR1 reads KGHSH; CDR2 reads LQKENI. The CDR3 nucleotides are TGTGCCAGCTCACCAGGGCTAGCGGGCGAGCAGTACTTC. Translated, it gives CASSPGLAGEQYF. The complete variable domain, with remaining parts taken from reference TRBV18 and TRBJ2-7, reads NAGVMQNPRHLVRRRGQEARLRCSPMKGHSHVYWYRQLPEEGLKFMVYLQKENIIDESGMPKERFSAEFPKEGPSILRIQQVVRGDSAAYFCASSPGLAGEQYFGPGTRLTVT.

The chain couples TRBV5-5 to TRBJ2-3, with no clear D. Trimming took off 2 bases at V and 2 bases at J, with 12 bases between the two ends. The CDR3 length is 15 residues. Germline-derived CDR1 and CDR2 are SGHKS and YYEKEE (reference sequence). The DNA for the CDR3 is TGTGCCAGCAGCTTAGTCCACGGGTACACAGATACGCAGTATTTT. Its protein is CASSLVHGYTDTQYF.

This sequence joins TRBV6-5 and TRBJ1-2; D is ambiguous. The CDR3 is made up of 12 amino acids. Germline V gene sequence: CDR1 MNHEY, CDR2 SVGAGI. Trimming pared 5 bases from V and 8 bases from J, leaving 12 bases between. This CDR3 is CASSRDPGGYTF. Here the CDR3 DNA reads TGTGCCAGCAGTCGCGACCCGGGAGGCTACACCTTC.

V and J are TRBV7-8 and TRBJ2-5; 10 positions agree with TRBD1. From germline, CDR1 is SGHVS and CDR2 FQNEAQ. The junction had 7 bases not matched to a gene; V was cut back by 5 bases and J by 4 bases. The CDR3 is 15 amino acids. The CDR3 loop reads CASSLRQGARETQYF. For the CDR3, the DNA is TGTGCCAGCAGCCTTCGACAGGGGGCGCGAGAGACCCAGTACTTC.

This chain's CDR3 is CASSLEGGRGNTIYF. For the CDR3, the DNA is TGTGCCAGCAGTTTAGAAGGGGGACGCGGAAACACCATATATTTT. V is TRBV28 and J is TRBJ1-3; tentative D call: TRBD1 (6 bases). The CDR3 runs 15 residues. V lost 2 bases, J lost 4 bases, and 12 bases lay in between. Germline-derived CDR1 and CDR2 are MDHEN and SYDVKM.

This chain joins TRBV6-6 and TRBJ2-1, with a weak D call TRBD2 (5 bases). V gave up 5 bases and J gave up 0 bases, with 11 bases separating them. The CDR3 is made up of 15 amino acids. Germline CDR1 reads MNHNY; CDR2 reads SVGAGI (reference sequence). CDR3 loop: CASSTDGGSYNEQFF. CDR3 in DNA: TGTGCCAGCAGTACGGACGGAGGCTCCTACAATGAGCAGTTCTTC.

CDR3 amino acids: CASSQDLGGNYNEQFF. Here the CDR3 DNA reads TGCGCCAGCAGCCAAGATCTCGGAGGGAACTACAATGAGCAGTTCTTC. The chain recombines TRBV4-1 with TRBJ2-1; possible D gene TRBD2, 6 bases. V shed 0 bases and J shed 3 bases, with 12 bases lying between them. CDR1 and CDR2 from the germline V gene are MGHRA and YSYEKL. The CDR3 covers 16 residues.

This chain links TRBV6-1 with TRBJ2-7; D may be TRBD2 (7 bases). Germline assignment: CDR1 MNHNS and CDR2 SASEGT. With 1 base removed from V and 2 bases from J, the gap between germline ends came to 12 bases. The CDR3 covers 15 residues. As DNA, the CDR3 is TGTGCCAGCAGTGAAGAGGGGGGGGCAACCTACGAGCAGTACTTC. This gives the protein CASSEEGGATYEQYF.

The gene calls are TRBV11-3 and TRBJ1-2; 8 nucleotides agree with TRBD1. Germline-derived CDR1 and CDR2 are SGHNT and YENEEA. The length of the CDR3 is 15 residues. Germline trimming cut 5 bases from V and 3 bases from J; bases unmatched to any gene: 8. CDR3 DNA: TGTGCCAGCAGCCAATTTCAGGGGGCGGACTATGGCTACACCTTC. Protein: CASSQFQGADYGYTF. The full variable domain, in which reference TRBV11-3 and TRBJ1-2 provide the parts outside the CDR3, is EAGVVQSPRYKIIEKKQPVAFWCNPISGHNTLYWYLQNLGQGPELLIRYENEEAVDDSQLPKDRFSAERLKGVDSTLKIQPAELGDSAVYLCASSQFQGADYGYTFGSGTRLTVV.

The chain recombines TRBV18 with TRBJ1-2; tentatively, D is TRBD1 (5 bases). This CDR3 is built from 19 residues. Germline CDR1 and CDR2: KGHSH and LQKENI. The V gene lost 0 bases and the J gene lost 1 base, with 21 bases spanning the gap. The CDR3 loop is CASSPPVGGSGGSNYGYTF. CDR3 sequence (DNA): TGTGCCAGCTCACCACCGGTGGGGGGATCCGGAGGGAGTAACTATGGCTACACCTTC.

The chain has TRBV7-9 and TRBJ1-2, with TRBD1 matching over 8 bases. V lost 5 bases and J lost 5; bases outside the gene matches: 7. The CDR3 consists of 14 residues. Germline V gene lookup returns CDR1 SEHNR and CDR2 FQNEAQ (reference sequence). CDR3 bases: TGTGCCAGCAGCGACGGACAGGGCCTTTATGGCTACACCTTC. Its translation is CASSDGQGLYGYTF.

This clone was found many times. The V gene is TRBV29-1, the J gene TRBJ1-5; no clear D. The germline CDR1 and CDR2 sequences are SQVTM and ANQGSEA. There are 13 residues in the CDR3. V shed 5 bases and J shed 0 bases, with 8 bases lying between them. The CDR3 spells CSVKRDSNQPQHF. CDR3 DNA sequence: TGCAGCGTTAAGCGAGATAGCAATCAGCCCCAGCATTTT.

This clone was seen only a few times. The chain couples TRBV28 to TRBJ1-2, with 11 bases matching TRBD1. CDR1 and CDR2 from the germline V gene are MDHEN and SYDVKM. The CDR3 loop spans 14 amino acids. J was trimmed by 7 bases and V by 8 bases; bases with no gene match: 9. The DNA of the CDR3 is TGTGCCAGCGAAATTAGGACAGGGGGCTTTGGCTACACCTTC. It translates to CASEIRTGGFGYTF.